The 7 T cell receptor beta chains below all came from one sample that was sequenced in a study of identifying expanded T cells in peripheral blood. Data came from immunoSEQ multiplex PCR; TCRdb stores just in-frame clones and leaves some out. The data hold approximately 100,000 clones, with 88% observed a single time. Sequencing was done on a sample of blood. All receptors derive from a person aged 18 to 75 in good health.

In DNA form, the CDR3 reads TGTGCCAGCAGTCCAATCGTGAGGGGAGCGGGCGTGTACACCGGGGAGCTGTTTTTT. It translates to CASSPIVRGAGVYTGELFF. J is TRBJ2-2 and V is TRBV7-3; TRBD2 is a possible D gene (6 bases). In germline, CDR1 is SGHTA, CDR2 FQGTGA. The length of the CDR3 is 19 residues. V lost 6 bases and J lost 3, with 26 bases in between.

This chain connects TRBV2 to TRBJ2-7; D unresolved. Germline V gene lookup returns CDR1 SNHLY and CDR2 FYNNEI. The CDR3 consists of 13 residues. V lost 4 bases and J lost 1, with 8 bases in between. The DNA for the CDR3 is TGTGCCAGCAGTGCCATGAGATCCTACGAGCAGTACTTC. It encodes CASSAMRSYEQYF.

CDR3 nucleotides: TGCAGTGCGGCTCGGGGTGATACGCAGTATTTT. This sequence encodes CSAARGDTQYF. The chain links TRBV20-1 to TRBJ2-3, with D tentatively TRBD2 (5 bases). Trimming cost V 6 bases and J 6 bases, with 10 bases left between them. The CDR3 covers 11 residues. Germline CDR1 is DFQATT and CDR2 is SNEGSKA (reference sequence).

The V gene is TRBV6-1, the J gene TRBJ2-7; possibly TRBD1 or TRBD2 for D (5 bases each). V lost 5 bases, J lost 6 bases, and 17 bases lay in between. The CDR3 consists of 14 residues. Germline assignment: CDR1 MNHNS and CDR2 SASEGT. CDR3 in amino acids: CASSPLGDLLEQYF. The CDR3 nucleotides read TGTGCCAGCAGTCCACTGGGGGACCTCCTCGAGCAGTACTTC.

CDR3 DNA: TGTGCCACCTCACGCAATGAGCAGTTCTTC. The encoded protein is CATSRNEQFF. The genes are TRBV6-1 and TRBJ2-1; D call uncertain. Germline V gene data show CDR1 as MNHNS and CDR2 as SASEGT. With 10 bases removed from V and 6 bases from J, the gap between germline ends came to 7 bases. CDR3 size: 10 residues.

The chain uses TRBV5-1 and TRBJ2-7; 8 nucleotides align to TRBD1. Looked up from germline, CDR1 is SGHRS and CDR2 is YFSETQ. This CDR3 is built from 14 residues. With V trimmed by 4 bases and J by 1 base, 4 bases remained unmatched. CDR3 DNA: TGCGCCAGCAGCCACGGACAGGGATCCTACGAGCAGTACTTC. It yields the protein CASSHGQGSYEQYF.

The CDR3 DNA is TGTGCCAGCAGGAATCCAGGGGGCGCGGAAGAGACCCAGTACTTC. Translated: CASRNPGGAEETQYF. The chain combines TRBV28 with TRBJ2-5; 8 bases agree with TRBD1. V trimming: 6 bases; J trimming: 3 bases; junction bases outside the gene matches: 9. Germline values: CDR1 MDHEN, CDR2 SYDVKM. This CDR3 is 15 amino acids long.